This T cell receptor (beta chain) is from a study of blood T cell repertoires in COVID-19 (dated by TCRdb to 2020 to 2021). For context, the study as a whole: Samples covering the acute and convalescent phases of COVID-19 were provided by collaborators in the United States, Italy and Spain. The material from the prospective study consisted of cDNA or gDNA derived from T cells, B-cell-depleted T cells, or PBMCs. The dataset comprised deeply sampled blood TCRbeta repertoires from subjects exposed to, actively infected with, or recovered from COVID-19. The repertoires were released in a freely available public database intended as a resource for research on the immune response to SARS-CoV-2. Samples were obtained from the ongoing ImmuneRACE study (first 160 participants) and from 1,200 or so subjects provided by 6 global collaborators. A de-identified subject ID, COVID-19 status, age in years and sex were almost always included in the sample metadata. Where available, HLA class I and class II types were obtained from metadata supplied by the sample provider rather than from assay-based typing. Broad study findings and their caveats: Clinical and demographic metadata were provided uncurated, with the amount varying by source and participant.

About this clone: It has no known antigen specificity. One base away there is no much larger clone; base qualities are not given.

TCRbeta CDR3 regions were amplified from genomic DNA using the immunoSEQ Assay, a bias-controlled multiplex PCR. Per the authors' processing: The number of nucleated cells in each sample was estimated from the amplification of reference gene primers within the assay. To quantify the absolute abundance of each unique TCRbeta CDR3 rearrangement, sequence reads were collapsed and filtered. For each sample, productive Simpson clonality was calculated as the square root of Simpson's diversity index across productive rearrangements. This immuneACCESS table, as held by TCRdb, lists in-frame sequences with V and J called but not all clones. Of the missing ones, under half trace to an unresolved V gene in checked studies; the others have no known cause. V and J calls and clone size follow that table, whereas D and trimming were derived from the DNA. The sample yields some 250,000 clones; 88% were counted once. The top ten hold just under 1% of the sample.

The cysteine opens and the phenylalanine closes a CDR3 of 16 amino acids. Just CDR3 DNA is preserved here, 48 bases in frame from base 1. V is cut back by 6 bases and J by 2 bases, with 11 bases in the junction unmatched. As encoded in the germline V gene, CDR1 is KGHSH while CDR2 is LQKENI. A second Seattle source provided samples from volunteer blood donors who had recovered from COVID-19. The collaborating institutions used their own protocols to collect whole blood in K2EDTA tubes. For TCRbeta analysis, collaborator samples were shipped as frozen whole blood, as isolated PBMCs, or as DNA extracted from either sample type.

The TCR was taken from a woman in her thirties or forties who had recovered from COVID-19. The sequence is built from TRBV18 and TRBJ2-3, with 7 junctional bases fitting TRBD1. Sequenced: peripheral blood. DNA sequence: TGTGCCAGCTCTCCCCTCCCGGGACAGACCACAGATACGCAGTATTTT. Translated, it gives CASSPLPGQTTDTQYF.